This T cell receptor beta chain was recovered during a study of type 1 and type 2 diabetes patients. About the research overall: From PBMCs, CD4+ and CD8+ T cells were isolated by magnetic microbeads.

CDR1 and CDR2 from the germline V gene are SGHTA and FQGNSA. The CDR3 covers 13 residues. V dropped 8 bases and J dropped 2 bases, with 12 bases sitting between them. PCR was run on genomic DNA. The TCR beta CDR3 region was amplified using 30 forward and 13 reverse primers. TCRdb re-called the multiplex PCR reads through MiXCR, storing one row per CDR3 protein. The table has 270,000 or so distinct CDR3 sequences, around 47% seen once. The sequencing sample was made of peripheral blood mononuclear cells (PBMCs). The rearrangement joins TRBV7-2 to TRBJ2-5; tentatively, D is TRBD2 (6 bases). The TCR sequence derives from a man younger than 30 with type 2 diabetes. The CDR3 loop is CASAGRVQETQYF. CDR3 in DNA: TGTGCCAGCGCCGGGAGAGTTCAAGAGACCCAGTACTTC.